The rows below give T cell receptor beta chains drawn from one sample of a study of sequential checkpoint blockade in melanoma. The repertoire was sequenced with immunoSEQ multiplex PCR; TCRdb's copy has only in-frame clones and lacks some. The sample includes some 10,000 clones, about 26% seen only once; the top ten take 20%. This specimen consisted of tumor tissue (inferred from file names), obtained from a patient given nivolumab and ipilimumab in sequence. The source of these receptors is a human donor with melanoma. Each CDR3 is given with its conserved first and last residue.

j_call,v_call,cdr3_aa
TRBJ2-5,TRBV5-1,CASSFEGAQETQYF
TRBJ2-1,TRBV28,CATLASYNEQFF
TRBJ1-2,TRBV13,CASSLATGNYGYTF
TRBJ1-1,TRBV18,CASSWTDNTEAFF
TRBJ1-5,TRBV15,CATSRGGQGGLNQPQHF
TRBJ2-7,TRBV10-3,CAISETGYEQYF
TRBJ2-2,TRBV29-1,CSVFAGANTGELFF
TRBJ1-6,TRBV11-3,CASSSLGDLNSPLHF
TRBJ2-3,TRBV28,CASSRLAVSTDTQYF
TRBJ1-2,TRBV28,CASSSDRGGGYTF
TRBJ1-4,TRBV12-5,CASTSWDPNEKLFF
TRBJ1-4,TRBV11-3,CASSRDSSISREKLFF
TRBJ2-5,TRBV18,CASSFGGAETQYF
TRBJ2-1,TRBV6-8,CASSDLQGSENEQFF
TRBJ1-2,TRBV19,CASSAPRPGQDRYGYTF
TRBJ2-2,TRBV11-3,CASSFSTGANTGELFF
TRBJ2-7,TRBV6-8,CASTGIGLHEQYF
TRBJ1-1,TRBV9,CASSVVDGGAFF
TRBJ2-2,TRBV11-3,CASRTTGVNTGELFF
TRBJ1-3,TRBV11-3,CASSQGQVSGNTIYF
TRBJ1-4,TRBV12-2,CASRPSRSPTNEKLFF
TRBJ1-1,TRBV6-8,CAISGTGGQAEAFF
TRBJ1-1,TRBV5-1,CASSLEVTMNTEAFF
TRBJ1-2,TRBV6-8,CASSEGSATLYGYTF
TRBJ2-5,TRBV14,CASSQDFGTETQYF
TRBJ1-6,TRBV19,CASSIQGYNSPLHF
TRBJ2-7,TRBV14,CASSPYRTGWGSYEQYF
TRBJ1-2,TRBV11-3,CASSLDTSSYGYTF
TRBJ1-4,TRBV23-1,CASAGAMQSTNEKLFF
TRBJ2-3,TRBV9,CASSLKLAGGRTDTQYF
TRBJ2-1,TRBV11-3,CASSPVAGVQIYNEQFF
TRBJ2-3,TRBV14,CASSHPPTGVLTDTQYF
TRBJ2-1,TRBV11-3,CASSFGSGGPNENEQFF
TRBJ2-2,TRBV7-1,CASSPREDGELFF
TRBJ2-2,TRBV15,CATSRDPYTGELFF
TRBJ1-1,TRBV6-8,CASSEIGVGTEAFF
TRBJ1-2,TRBV28,CASSLESYGYTF
TRBJ1-5,TRBV19,CASSLAEMGFGQPQHF
TRBJ1-5,TRBV18,CASSHGRNQPQHF
TRBJ1-1,TRBV15,CATSRGTGGNEAFF
TRBJ1-1,TRBV6-8,CASSYSTTEAFF
TRBJ2-4,TRBV11-1,CASSLGLAANLAKNIQYF
TRBJ2-4,TRBV11-3,CASSLDREKNIQYF
TRBJ1-1,TRBV4-1,CASSQPGPEAFF
TRBJ2-3,TRBV18,CASSPRRGDTQYF
TRBJ1-5,TRBV6-8,CASSSATGNNQPQHF
TRBJ1-4,TRBV19,CASSTDRGQATNEKLFF
TRBJ1-1,TRBV6-8,CASSPTTNTEAFF
TRBJ1-2,TRBV6-8,CASSGRLLVGYTF
TRBJ1-1,TRBV5-1,CASSPNRGRTEAFF
TRBJ1-3,TRBV28,CASFRGAGNTIYF
TRBJ1-5,TRBV6-8,CASRDSLNQPQHF
TRBJ2-2,TRBV19,CASSITQAGMAGELFF
TRBJ1-6,TRBV11-3,CASSFGGVVVSPLHF
TRBJ1-1,TRBV5-1,CASSPGSARDTEAFF
TRBJ1-1,TRBV11-3,CASSFEGQLNTEAFF
TRBJ1-1,TRBV6-8,CASSYGALLREAFF